What follows are 5 T cell receptor beta chains derived from one specimen sequenced in a study of T cell responses to AZD1222 COVID-19 vaccine. Some clones are missing from TCRdb's copy, which holds only in-frame ones; the method was immunoSEQ multiplex PCR. Here the sample spans approximately 180,000 clones, about 90% being singletons. The sequencing used peripheral blood, collected 28 days after the second dose of the MenACWY control vaccine. The receptors come from an adult who received the MenACWY meningococcal vaccine as a control.

The chain has TRBV6-5 and TRBJ1-1; TRBD1 matches 7 bases. The CDR3 totals 15 residues. V shed 5 bases, J shed 4 bases, and the junction held 10 bases outside the gene matches. Germline CDR1 reads MNHEY; CDR2 reads SVGAGI. Here the CDR3 reads CASSREGAVGTEAFF. CDR3 DNA: TGTGCCAGCAGTAGGGAGGGGGCTGTGGGCACTGAAGCTTTCTTT.

The chain carries TRBV7-3 and TRBJ2-6, with TRBD1 identical over 7 bases. Trimming removed 3 bases from V and 0 bases from J; junction bases left unmatched: 2. The germline V gene has CDR1 SGHTA and CDR2 FQGTGA. This CDR3 comprises 16 residues. CDR3 nucleotides: TGTGCCAGCAGCTTCTCAGGGGGCTCTGGGGCCAACGTCCTGACTTTC. Translating gives CASSFSGGSGANVLTF.

The chain employs TRBV28 and TRBJ2-3, with D uncertain. V lost 5 bases to trimming and J lost 5 bases, with 14 bases between them. Looked up from germline, CDR1 is MDHEN and CDR2 is SYDVKM. The CDR3 contains 14 residues. The DNA for the CDR3 is TGTGCCAGCAGTGCCAACCGGTTAGAAGATACGCAGTATTTT. Its protein is CASSANRLEDTQYF.

This clone was observed a handful of times. The chain is built from TRBV7-3 and TRBJ2-2; no reliable D call. Trimming removed 5 bases from V and 2 bases from J, with 6 bases in between. Germline loops: CDR1 SGHTA, CDR2 FQGTGA. The CDR3 has 13 residues. The DNA of the CDR3 is TGTGCCAGCAGCCCCGGTAACACCGGGGAGCTGTTTTTT. This sequence encodes CASSPGNTGELFF.

The chain has TRBV9 and TRBJ1-2, with 7 bases that match TRBD1. CDR3 length equals 13 residues. Germline assignment: CDR1 SGDLS and CDR2 YYNGEE. J gave up 10 bases and V 5 bases, and 11 bases lay outside the gene matches. The CDR3: CASSPGGGWDYTF. The CDR3 DNA sequence: TGTGCCAGCAGTCCAGGGGGAGGATGGGACTACACCTTC.